This T cell receptor beta chain was profiled in a study of blood T cells in healthy people across ages (dated by TCRdb to the mid-2010s). About the study as a whole: In model experiments, template switching captured roughly one uniquely barcoded TCR beta cDNA molecule for every two T cells. To avoid experimental bias, donors of different ages were spread randomly across the sequencing lanes. Four age groups were formed from the donors: young (average roughly 15 years), middle-aged (approximately 41), aged (more than 55) and long-lived (about 80). Age-related changes in TCR beta repertoire diversity were measured in the study by deep sequencing normalized with unique cDNA molecular identifiers. Two additional independent replicas of 1 million unique cDNA reads from the same blood draw were analyzed for two donors (one aged 18 to 30 and one aged 80 or older).

The donors were roughly 39 Caucasian individuals from Russia, aged roughly 6 to 90 years, who were systemically healthy. Roughly 9.5 milliliters of peripheral blood were drawn from each donor into EDTA-treated Vacutainer tubes. PBMCs were isolated by Ficoll-Paque density-gradient centrifugation, with at least 6.5 million obtained per sample. Total RNA, at least 5 micrograms per sample, was extracted from PBMCs with Trizol reagent. For every donor, flow cytometry on a PBMC aliquot measured the percentage of naive CD45RAhigh/CD27high T cells. A word on this clonotype: Its antigen is currently not known. No base quality information exists; no much larger clone differs at one position.

Libraries were made using 5' RACE. This sample was sequenced with an Illumina HiSeq 2500. The second PCR ran for roughly 7 to 12 cycles and used a J-beta primer mix along with a sample-barcoded 5' primer. A unique molecular identifier was introduced onto each TCR beta cDNA molecule by a template-switch 5' adaptor carrying 12 random nucleotides. Each sample yielded at least 2.5 million CDR3-containing paired-end reads. All of the RNA was converted into first-strand cDNA using the Mint cDNA synthesis kit, with a TRBC-specific oligonucleotide serving as the primer. After uracil-DNA glycosylase treatment, a first 18-cycle PCR used universal primers M1SS and BC2_uni_R on all cDNA. As for the authors' bioinformatics: Each sample was normalized by randomly selecting 1 million high-quality reads, each carrying a distinct molecular identifier. Reads sharing molecular identifiers were discarded rather than binned into consensus sequences. CDR3 identification, clonotype clustering and error correction used MiTCR with a Q25 quality threshold and the strictest error-elimination algorithm. A nonparametric unseen species model with Euler transformation was used to estimate a lower bound on total TCR beta diversity. TCRdb's own reprocessing of the public reads used fastp at Q25 and MiXCR and kept productive beta chains. Identical CDR3 protein sequences are pooled into one entry, listed with their most common genes and DNA. These V and J calls originate from TCRdb's pipeline instead of the authors' own analysis. This sample is represented by about 1.4 million distinct CDR3 sequences; around 55% of them were singletons. The biggest ten clones account for roughly 7% of the sample.

Overall study outcomes, separate from this receptor: Compared with the aged group, the long-lived group had more naive CD4+ T cells, fewer expanded clones and increased TCR diversity, suggesting age selection. Estimates of total diversity based on one million sequenced T cells were regarded as lower bounds and as underestimates. Observed TCR beta diversity per million T cells fell roughly linearly with age, and a significant reduction was already apparent by age roughly 40. The CMV infection status of donors was not known, potentially confounding age-related changes in expanded clonotypes. Bulk unsorted PBMC profiling prevented conclusive comparison of naive and antigen-experienced compartments. Observed TCR beta diversity correlated strongly with the percentage of naive T cells measured by flow cytometry.

The CDR3, from cysteine to phenylalanine, totals 16 residues. The only DNA kept is the CDR3, 48 bases in frame from the first base. The junction shows trimming of 3 bases on V and 4 bases on J, and the gene matches do not reach 9 bases of it. From the germline V gene (reference sequence), CDR1 is MNHEY and CDR2 is SMNVEV. Sequencing was done on a sample of blood. The chain employs TRBV27 and TRBJ2-3; 8 bases in the junction line up with TRBD2. The receptor comes from a man aged 18 to 29 in good health. The base sequence is TGTGCCAGCAGTTTGGGTAGCGGGGAGCCCCCAGATACGCAGTATTTT. Its product reads: CASSLGSGEPPDTQYF.